This T cell receptor (beta chain) was observed in a study of T cells in Graves' hyperthyroidism and ophthalmopathy. Comment on this clonotype: No antigen is known for it.

Study-wide points: Blood also carried most thyroid clonotypes expanded above 0.001. Before onset, ophthalmopathy was predicted by the model a median about six months earlier.

V lost 0 bases, J lost 7 bases, and 9 bases stayed unmatched. This CDR3 spans 16 amino acids. CDR1 is DFQATT and CDR2 is SNEGSKA in the germline V gene (reference sequence). Reasons for excluding patients were uncontrolled infection, other autoimmune disease, pregnancy or lactation. Extraction of PBMCs used roughly 9.4 ml of fresh peripheral blood. RNA transcripts served as the template for amplifying TCR beta CDR3 regions. In the first-round RT-PCR of the TCR CDR3, the HTBI primer set was used. TCRdb redid the calling of the multiplex PCR reads with MiXCR, one entry per CDR3 protein. The table has 300,000 to 350,000 distinct CDR3 sequences, approximately 15% seen once.

V gene TRBV20-1 combines with J gene TRBJ1-4, with TRBD1 matching over 9 bases. This sequence originates from a woman under 40 with Graves' hyperthyroidism. The sequenced sample was blood. The CDR3 DNA reads TGCAGTGCTAGAGATTCCCCTGGGACAGGGCCTGAAAAACTGTTTTTT. This translates into CSARDSPGTGPEKLFF.